This T cell receptor beta chain was recovered during a study of somatic mutations in cytotoxic T cells in rheumatoid arthritis. The assay was immunoSEQ multiplex PCR, and TCRdb's table has in-frame clones only and misses some. The table shows 2,300 or so clones, with 85% occurring only once. V lost 7 bases, J lost 3 bases, and 11 bases stayed unmatched. The CDR3 totals 17 residues. Germline V gives CDR1 SGHVS, CDR2 FNYEAQ. The source of this sequence is a woman aged 65 to 85 with rheumatoid arthritis. The sample consisted of CD8+ T cells sorted from blood. The chain joins TRBV7-6 to TRBJ2-2; 10 bases are shared with TRBD2. Written as DNA, the CDR3 is TGTGCCAGCAACACGCTAGCGGGAGAAGGGGACACCGGGGAGCTGTTTTTT. It yields the protein CASNTLAGEGDTGELFF. The variable domain in full, completed from reference TRBV7-6 and TRBJ2-2, reads GAGVSQSPRYKVTKRGQDVALRCDPISGHVSLYWYRQALGQGPEFLTYFNYEAQQDKSGLPNDRFSAERPEGSISTLTIQRTEQRDSAMYRCASNTLAGEGDTGELFFGEGSRLTVL.